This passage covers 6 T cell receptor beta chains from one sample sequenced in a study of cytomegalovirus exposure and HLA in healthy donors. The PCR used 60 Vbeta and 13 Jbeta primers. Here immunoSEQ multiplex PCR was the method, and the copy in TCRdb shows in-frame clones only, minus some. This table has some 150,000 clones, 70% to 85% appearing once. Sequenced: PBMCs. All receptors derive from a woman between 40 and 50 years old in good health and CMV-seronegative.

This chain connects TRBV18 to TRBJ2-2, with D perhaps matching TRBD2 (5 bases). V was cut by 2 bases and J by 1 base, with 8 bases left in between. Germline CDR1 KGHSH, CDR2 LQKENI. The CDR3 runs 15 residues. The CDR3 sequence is CASSPSGVNTGELFF. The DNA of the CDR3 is TGTGCCAGCTCACCATCCGGGGTGAACACCGGGGAGCTGTTTTTT.

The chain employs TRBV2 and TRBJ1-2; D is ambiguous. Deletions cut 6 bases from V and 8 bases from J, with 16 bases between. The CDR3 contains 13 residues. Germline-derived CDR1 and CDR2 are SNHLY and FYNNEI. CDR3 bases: TGTGCCAGCAGGATCGGACGGGAGAGCGGCTACACCTTC. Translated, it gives CASRIGRESGYTF.

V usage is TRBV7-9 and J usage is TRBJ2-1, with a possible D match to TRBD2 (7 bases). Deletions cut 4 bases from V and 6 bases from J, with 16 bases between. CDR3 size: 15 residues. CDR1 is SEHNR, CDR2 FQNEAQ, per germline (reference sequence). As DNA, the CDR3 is TGTGCCAGCAGCTCACAGGGCCGGGGGGCCAATGAGCAGTTCTTC. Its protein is CASSSQGRGANEQFF.

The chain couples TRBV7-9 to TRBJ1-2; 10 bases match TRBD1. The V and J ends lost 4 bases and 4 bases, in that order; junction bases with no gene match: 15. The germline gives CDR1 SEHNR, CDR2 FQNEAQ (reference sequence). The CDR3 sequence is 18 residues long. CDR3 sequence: CASSSNPGQGINPYGYTF. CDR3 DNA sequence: TGTGCCAGCAGCTCGAACCCGGGACAGGGGATCAATCCCTATGGCTACACCTTC.

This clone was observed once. The CDR3 DNA follows: TGTGCCAGCAGCTTAAGCGGCCAGGGGAATTCACCCCTCCACTTT. This gives the protein CASSLSGQGNSPLHF. V is TRBV7-9 and J is TRBJ1-6, with D perhaps matching TRBD1 (6 bases). Germline V gene lookup returns CDR1 SEHNR and CDR2 FQNEAQ (reference sequence). This CDR3 comprises 15 residues. V was cut by 2 bases and J by 7 bases, with 12 bases left in between.

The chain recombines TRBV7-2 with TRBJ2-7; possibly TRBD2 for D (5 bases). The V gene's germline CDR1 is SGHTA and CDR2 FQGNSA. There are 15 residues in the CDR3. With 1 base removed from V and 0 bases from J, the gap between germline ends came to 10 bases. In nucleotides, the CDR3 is TGTGCCAGCAGCTTAGGAGGGATGAGCTCCTACGAGCAGTACTTC. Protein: CASSLGGMSSYEQYF.